These T cell receptor beta chains were read from a single sample in a study of blood T cells in healthy people across ages. One entry per CDR3 protein results from TCRdb running MiXCR on the 5' RACE reads. This sample has some 1,500,000 distinct CDR3 sequences; approximately 43% occur once, and the top ten carry over 3.5%. What was sequenced was blood. These TCRs come from a woman aged 18-29 years in good health. Each CDR3 is given with its conserved first and last residue. The D gene is left open where the match is weak. A clone size is listed for some rows: how often the clone was seen (once, few, many), or a class if it is expanded.

>TRBJ1-4|few|14|TRBD1|TRBV18
TGTGCCAGCTCCCGACAGGGGCGAAATGAAAAACTGTTTTTT
CASSRQGRNEKLFF
>TRBJ1-5|few|17|NA|TRBV2
TGTGCCAGCAGTGGACCCGTTTCGGGGCAGGTCAATCAGCCCCAGCATTTT
CASSGPVSGQVNQPQHF
>TRBJ1-6|few|16|NA|TRBV4-3
TGCGCCAGCAGCCACTCAAGGGTTGAGGCATATTCACCCCTCCACTTT
CASSHSRVEAYSPLHF
>TRBJ1-1|few|14|NA|TRBV29-1
TGCAGCGTTGAAGATCTCACAGGGCGAACTGAAGCTTTCTTT
CSVEDLTGRTEAFF
>TRBJ2-1|NA|16|NA|TRBV28
TGTGCCAGCAGCCCAAAGATTGTCGGCACCAAAGAGACCCAGTTCTTC
CASSPKIVGTKETQFF
>TRBJ2-1|NA|17|TRBD2|TRBV20-1
TGCAGTGCTCCTCAGGCGGCCCGGGAGGGGACTTACAATGAGCAGTTCTTC
CSAPQAAREGTYNEQFF
>TRBJ1-2|many|14|NA|TRBV5-1
TGCGCCAGCAGCTCAGGGGATTTGGAATATGGCTACACCTTC
CASSSGDLEYGYTF
>TRBJ2-1|many|16|NA|TRBV3-1
TGTGCCAGCAGACTCTCCGGGACCCACTCCTACAATGAGCAGTTCTTC
CASRLSGTHSYNEQFF
>TRBJ2-3|NA|15|NA|TRBV6-1
TGTGCCAGCGGATGGAGACAAGGGGACGCAGATACGCAGTATTTT
CASGWRQGDADTQYF
>TRBJ2-5|NA|12|NA|TRBV20-1
TGCAGTGCCAAGAGGGGCGAGGAGACCCAGTACTTC
CSAKRGEETQYF
>TRBJ2-3|few|12|NA|TRBV29-1
TGCAGCGTGGCTAGGGGGGCAGATACGCAGTATTTT
CSVARGADTQYF
>TRBJ2-7|NA|14|TRBD2|TRBV27
TGTGCCAGCAGTAATTACGGACTAGGCTACGAGCAGTACTTC
CASSNYGLGYEQYF
>TRBJ1-2|NA|14|TRBD1|TRBV7-2
TGTGCCAGCAGCGAAGGACAGGGGGCGTATGGCTACACCTTC
CASSEGQGAYGYTF
>TRBJ2-1|few|14|NA|TRBV7-2
TGTGCCAGCAGCGGAGGGGGCTCGAACAATGAGCAGTTCTTC
CASSGGGSNNEQFF
>TRBJ1-1|NA|17|TRBD1|TRBV4-3
TGCGCCAGCAGCCAAGGAACCGGGACAGGGTTCGACACTGAAGCTTTCTTT
CASSQGTGTGFDTEAFF
>TRBJ2-1|few|15|NA|TRBV5-1
TGCGCCAGCAGCTTGGCGGGATCGGGCTTAAATGAGCAGTTCTTC
CASSLAGSGLNEQFF
>TRBJ2-1|NA|15|TRBD2|TRBV5-1
TGCGCCAGCAGCTTCTCTAGCGGGAGGATCAACGAGCAGTTCTTC
CASSFSSGRINEQFF
>TRBJ1-2|NA|14|NA|TRBV18
TGTGCCAGCTCACACGGGACGGTTAACTATGGCTACACCTTC
CASSHGTVNYGYTF
>TRBJ2-4|NA|16|TRBD1|TRBV28
TGTGCCAGCAGTTTATTCCCACAGGGGATCGGGAACGAGCGGTACTTC
CASSLFPQGIGNERYF
>TRBJ2-5|few|13|TRBD2|TRBV6-5
TGTGCCAGCAGTTACACGGGGGGGGAGACCCAGTACTTC
CASSYTGGETQYF
>TRBJ2-1|few|13|TRBD2|TRBV12-3/TRBV12-4
TGTGCCAGCGGGAGCGGGGGGGCCAATGAGCAGTTCTTC
CASGSGGANEQFF
>TRBJ1-6|NA|16|NA|TRBV27
TGTGCCGGCAGTTTCCTAGCAGGGGTCAATAATTCACCCCTCCACTTT
CAGSFLAGVNNSPLHF
>TRBJ2-7|few|13|NA|TRBV6-5
TGTGCCAGCAGGGCAGGACAAGACTACGAGCAGTACTTC
CASRAGQDYEQYF
>TRBJ2-1|NA|15|TRBD2|TRBV6-1
TGTGCCAGCAGTCTACTAGCGGGCACCTACAAGGAGCAGTTCTTC
CASSLLAGTYKEQFF
>TRBJ2-7|NA|12|TRBD1|TRBV20-1
TGCAGTGCTACGGCGACAGGGGACGAGCAGTACTTC
CSATATGDEQYF
>TRBJ2-3|NA|15|TRBD2|TRBV7-2
TGTGCCAGCAGCGCGCCGGGACTAGCGACAGATACGCAGTATTTT
CASSAPGLATDTQYF
>TRBJ2-1|few|15|NA|TRBV6-5
TGTGCCAGCAGTTATCGGCGGGGGCTGTACAATGAGCAGTTCTTC
CASSYRRGLYNEQFF
>TRBJ1-4|NA|15|NA|TRBV20-1
TGCAGTGCTAGTGGGGGGGCGGAGGGTAATGAAAAGCTGTTTTTT
CSASGGAEGNEKLFF
>TRBJ2-5|NA|16|NA|TRBV7-2
TGTGCCAGCAGCTTAAATGTTCCATCCCCGCAAGAGACCCAGTACTTC
CASSLNVPSPQETQYF
>TRBJ2-1|NA|17|NA|TRBV20-1
TGCAGTGCTAGAGAGACCTCCCTAGCCTCGTGGGGCAATGAGCAGTTCTTC
CSARETSLASWGNEQFF
>TRBJ2-5|once|17|NA|TRBV25-1
TGTGCCAGCAGTGAACCCCTCGGGACGGCTTCCCTAGAGACCCAGTACTTC
CASSEPLGTASLETQYF
>TRBJ1-5|NA|13|NA|TRBV30
TGTGCCTGGGCCGCAGGGGTAAGACAGCCCCAGCATTTT
CAWAAGVRQPQHF
>TRBJ2-7|NA|13|NA|TRBV11-2
TGTGCCAGCAGAGCCAAAGGACCCTACGAGCAGTACTTC
CASRAKGPYEQYF
>TRBJ2-1|many|13|NA|TRBV12-3/TRBV12-4
TGTGCCAGCAAGACAGGGGAGGGTAATGAGCAGTTCTTC
CASKTGEGNEQFF
>TRBJ2-7|few|16|NA|TRBV4-2
TGTGCCAGCAGCCAAACTACGGGCGGGACTCGCTACGAGCAGTACTTC
CASSQTTGGTRYEQYF
>TRBJ2-1|once|16|NA|TRBV7-2
TGTGCCAGCAGCTTAGGGCCTTGGCGGCCATTCAATGAGCAGTTCTTC
CASSLGPWRPFNEQFF
>TRBJ1-4|NA|13|TRBD1|TRBV20-1
TGCAGTGCCAGACAGGGTCCTAATGAAAAACTGTTTTTT
CSARQGPNEKLFF
>TRBJ2-3|few|12|NA|TRBV27
TGTGCCAGCAGTTTTATGGGGGATACGCAGTATTTT
CASSFMGDTQYF
>TRBJ2-3|many|14|TRBD1|TRBV6-1
TGTGCCAGCAGTGCGGGACAGGGGGCAGATACGCAGTATTTT
CASSAGQGADTQYF
>TRBJ1-2|NA|13|TRBD1|TRBV2
TGTGCCAGGAGGGACAGCGACAACTATGGCTACACCTTC
CARRDSDNYGYTF
>TRBJ2-5|NA|15|TRBD2|TRBV7-7
TGTGCTAGCAGCTCCGGGGGGGGCACCCAAGAGACCCAGTACTTC
CASSSGGGTQETQYF
>TRBJ1-1|NA|14|NA|TRBV5-1
TGCGCCAGCAGCTTGGAAGCGGCCTCGCCTGAAGCTTTCTTT
CASSLEAASPEAFF